This passage covers 27 T cell receptor beta chains from one sample sequenced in a study of cytomegalovirus exposure and HLA in healthy donors. This PCR relied on a set of 60 Vbeta primers and 13 Jbeta primers. The assay was immunoSEQ multiplex PCR, and TCRdb's table has in-frame clones only and misses some. This sample's table reports 65,000 to 95,000 clones. Input material: PBMCs. The receptor set was obtained from a female donor in good health and CMV-seropositive.

V gene TRBV5-4 combines with J gene TRBJ1-2; weak D call: TRBD1 (5 bases). The germline gives CDR1 SGHNT, CDR2 YYREEE (reference sequence). The CDR3 has 13 residues. Trimming pared 2 bases from V and 4 bases from J, leaving 9 bases between. In nucleotides, the CDR3 is TGTGCCAGCAGCTTACAGGAGACCTATGGCTACACCTTC. Translated, it gives CASSLQETYGYTF.

This sequence joins TRBV19 and TRBJ1-2, with D unclear. Germline values: CDR1 LNHDA, CDR2 SQIVND (reference sequence). The CDR3 loop spans 12 amino acids. Trimming took off 6 bases at V and 3 bases at J, with 8 bases between the two ends. CDR3 protein: CASRSGYYGYTF. In DNA form, the CDR3 reads TGTGCCAGTAGATCGGGGTACTATGGCTACACCTTC.

The J gene is TRBJ1-1, the V gene TRBV4-1; TRBD1 might be the D (5 bases). This CDR3 is built from 17 residues. V gave up 0 bases and J gave up 1 base, with 15 bases separating them. The germline CDR1 and CDR2 sequences are MGHRA and YSYEKL. Written as DNA, the CDR3 is TGCGCCAGCAGCCAAGATTTCGGGGGTAATCGGAACACTGAAGCTTTCTTT. Protein product: CASSQDFGGNRNTEAFF.

In terms of frequency, this clone is medium-sized (0.01 to 0.1%). Other DNA variants within this sample encode the same CDR3. The CDR3 protein is CASSQVPGLANTGELFF. Here the CDR3 DNA reads TGCGCCAGCAGCCAAGTACCTGGCCTCGCGAACACCGGGGAGCTGTTTTTT. The chain is built from TRBV4-3 and TRBJ2-2; D remains ambiguous. There are 17 residues in the CDR3. The germline V and J ends were trimmed by 1 base and 0 bases, with 12 bases remaining between them. Per the germline V gene, CDR1 is LGHNA and CDR2 is YSLEER.

This chain uses TRBV6-1 with TRBJ1-2; 7 nucleotides match TRBD1. After removal of 6 bases from V and 8 bases from J, the junction contained 15 bases not matched to a gene. Per germline, CDR1 MNHNS and CDR2 SASEGT. The CDR3 is 15 amino acids. CDR3 in amino acids: CASSASTGPEGGYTF. The CDR3 DNA reads as TGTGCCAGCAGCGCCTCGACAGGGCCTGAGGGAGGCTACACCTTC.

V is TRBV12-2 and J is TRBJ2-1; TRBD1, the table's D call, was not compared with the DNA. TRBV12-2 is given as a pseudogene. The CDR3 has 16 amino acids. In DNA form, the CDR3 reads TGTGCAAGTCGCTTAGAATGTCCGCAAGGGGATAGTGAGCAGTTCTTC. Its translation is CASRLECPQGDSEQFF.

The chain uses TRBV15 and TRBJ2-2, with a weak D call TRBD2 (5 bases). This CDR3 has 16 amino acids. Trimming took 0 bases from V and 7 from J, leaving 15 bases between them. Germline-derived CDR1 and CDR2 are LNHNV and YYDKDF (reference sequence). Written as DNA, the CDR3 is TGTGCCACCAGCAGAGATGTAACTCTAGGAGGCGGGGAGCTGTTTTTT. Its protein product is CATSRDVTLGGGELFF.

The rearrangement uses TRBV30 and TRBJ1-3, with a weak D call TRBD1 (5 bases). V gave up 5 bases and J gave up 0 bases, with 23 bases separating them. This CDR3 comprises 18 residues. Germline V gene sequence: CDR1 GTSNPN, CDR2 SVGIG (reference sequence). CDR3 DNA: TGTGCCTGGGGGGGACTCGTACCGTCTCACGTCTCTGGAAACACCATATATTTT. It is translated as CAWGGLVPSHVSGNTIYF.

The chain joins TRBV2 to TRBJ1-1; TRBD1 aligns across 7 bases. Germline lookup yields CDR1 SNHLY and CDR2 FYNNEI. Losses at the gene ends were 4 bases for V and 4 bases for J; bases not matched to a gene: 6. The CDR3 extends over 14 amino acids. The CDR3 DNA reads as TGTGCCAGCAGTGGACAGGGCGGGTTCACTGAAGCTTTCTTT. Translated: CASSGQGGFTEAFF.

The rearrangement joins TRBV30 to TRBJ2-6; 7 positions match TRBD1. CDR1 and CDR2 (germline): GTSNPN, SVGIG (reference sequence). J gave up 3 bases and V 8 bases, and 7 bases lay outside the gene matches. The CDR3 has 14 residues. Here the CDR3 reads CAANRGRGANVLTF. The CDR3 DNA reads as TGTGCCGCGAACAGGGGTCGTGGGGCCAACGTCCTGACTTTC. Full variable domain (missing parts from reference TRBV30 and TRBJ2-6): SQTIHQWPATLVQPVGSPLSLECTVEGTSNPNLYWYRQAAGRGLQLLFYSVGIGQISSEVPQNLSASRPQDRQFILSSKKLLLSDSGFYLCAANRGRGANVLTFGAGSRLTVL.

The chain recombines TRBV30 with TRBJ2-5; 8 positions match TRBD2. The V segment lost 5 bases and the J segment 2 bases; nucleotides outside the gene matches: 13. The CDR3 is 16 amino acids. From germline, CDR1 is GTSNPN and CDR2 SVGIG (reference sequence). The CDR3 here is CAWRRASGLLQETQYF. CDR3 nucleotides: TGTGCCTGGCGTCGGGCTAGCGGGTTGTTGCAAGAGACCCAGTACTTC.

The gene calls are TRBV30 and TRBJ2-5; tentatively, D is TRBD1 (6 bases). V was pared by 1 base and J by 5 bases, with 20 bases between. The CDR3 loop spans 16 amino acids. The V gene's germline CDR1 is GTSNPN and CDR2 SVGIG (reference sequence). The CDR3 reads CAWSATGKKGVETQYF. CDR3 nucleotide sequence: TGTGCCTGGAGTGCTACAGGGAAAAAGGGGGTGGAGACCCAGTACTTC.

This chain connects TRBV7-2 to TRBJ2-5; D is perhaps TRBD1 (6 bases). CDR3 size: 12 residues. The germline V gene has CDR1 SGHTA and CDR2 FQGNSA. V lost 6 bases and J lost 5, with 10 bases in between. The CDR3 bases are TGTGCCAGCAGTTTAAGGGGGGAGACCCAGTACTTC. It translates to CASSLRGETQYF.

J is TRBJ1-3 and V is TRBV10-3; D uncertain. V was cut by 8 bases and J by 0 bases, with 11 bases left in between. Germline lookup yields CDR1 ENHRY and CDR2 SYGVKD. This CDR3 region has 14 residues. CDR3 sequence: CAIGDWSSGNTIYF. Here the CDR3 DNA reads TGTGCCATCGGCGACTGGAGCTCTGGAAACACCATATATTTT.

The chain has TRBV18 and TRBJ2-3; D ambiguous. Trimming took 1 base from V and 6 from J, leaving 5 bases between them. The CDR3 has 12 amino acids. CDR1 KGHSH and CDR2 LQKENI come from the germline V gene. The CDR3 protein is CASSPHGDTQYF. The CDR3 nucleotides are TGTGCCAGCTCACCACACGGGGATACGCAGTATTTT.

The chain uses TRBV6-5 and TRBJ2-1, with D perhaps TRBD2 (6 bases). This CDR3 has 15 amino acids. V dropped 6 bases and J dropped 5 bases, with 17 bases sitting between them. Germline V lookup: CDR1 MNHEY, CDR2 SVGAGI. DNA of the CDR3: TGTGCCAGCAGCCAGACGGGGGTTTCTAACAATGAGCAGTTCTTC. Its protein product is CASSQTGVSNNEQFF.

This chain links TRBV6-5 with TRBJ1-1; 11 bases align to TRBD1. The germline gives CDR1 MNHEY, CDR2 SVGAGI. CDR3 length equals 14 residues. V shed 4 bases and J 11 bases; nucleotides not matched to a gene: 9. This CDR3 reads CASSSSRDRGEAFF. CDR3 DNA: TGTGCCAGCAGTTCCTCCCGGGACAGGGGGGAGGCTTTCTTT.

The gene calls are TRBV6-5 and TRBJ2-3; 13 bases agree with TRBD2. V shed 4 bases and J 8 bases; nucleotides not matched to a gene: 9. The CDR3 sequence is 16 residues long. Germline V gives CDR1 MNHEY, CDR2 SVGAGI. In nucleotides, the CDR3 is TGTGCCAGCAGTTCCCAACTAGCGGGAGGGCCGGTTACGCAGTATTTT. This sequence encodes CASSSQLAGGPVTQYF.

The V and J genes are TRBV6-5 and TRBJ1-1; no reliable D call. From germline, CDR1 is MNHEY and CDR2 SVGAGI. V was clipped by 7 bases and J by 0 bases, with 12 bases between them. The CDR3 totals 14 residues. The CDR3 is CASTPRGMNTEAFF. The CDR3 DNA reads TGTGCCAGCACCCCCCGAGGGATGAACACTGAAGCTTTCTTT.

V usage is TRBV5-4 and J usage is TRBJ2-7; 7 bases map to TRBD1. V was pared by 4 bases and J by 1 base, with 5 bases of the junction left unmatched. Germline loops: CDR1 SGHNT, CDR2 YYREEE (reference sequence). The length of the CDR3 is 14 residues. The CDR3, as DNA: TGTGCCAGCAGCAACCGGACAGGTTCCTACGAGCAGTACTTC. It specifies CASSNRTGSYEQYF.

V is TRBV29-1 and J is TRBJ2-7, with D possibly being TRBD1 (6 bases). CDR1 SQVTM and CDR2 ANQGSEA come from the germline V gene. The CDR3 is 15 amino acids. The V gene lost 0 bases and the J gene lost 9 bases, with 21 bases spanning the gap. The CDR3 DNA follows: TGCAGCGTTGAAGAGTTCGTGGGGGCGTCAGGGTCGCAGTACTTC. Translation gives CSVEEFVGASGSQYF.

This chain joins TRBV11-2 and TRBJ2-7; 7 bases map to TRBD1. CDR1 and CDR2 from the germline V gene are SGHAT and FQNNGV. The CDR3 extends over 16 amino acids. The V segment lost 6 bases and the J segment 0 bases; nucleotides outside the gene matches: 11. The CDR3 nucleotides read TGTGCCAGCAGATCCGACAGGGTCCTTCTCTCCTACGAGCAGTACTTC. Translated: CASRSDRVLLSYEQYF.

The chain uses TRBV6-1 and TRBJ2-2, with TRBD1 identical over 7 bases. This CDR3 is 16 amino acids long. Germline V CDR1 and CDR2: MNHNS, SASEGT. V shed 2 bases, J shed 2 bases, and the junction held 5 bases outside the gene matches. The DNA for the CDR3 is TGTGCCAGCAGTGAAAGCGGACAGGCCAACACCGGGGAGCTGTTTTTT. It is translated as CASSESGQANTGELFF.

The rearrangement links TRBV4-3 to TRBJ2-3; 8 positions agree with TRBD2. V gave up 2 bases and J gave up 2 bases; unmatched junction bases: 3. The CDR3 runs to 15 residues. Germline V lookup: CDR1 LGHNA, CDR2 YSLEER. In DNA, the CDR3 is TGCGCCAGCAGCCAAAATAGCGGGGCCACAGATACGCAGTATTTT. Its translation is CASSQNSGATDTQYF.

V gene TRBV6-4 combines with J gene TRBJ1-1, with no clear D. V gave up 6 bases and J gave up 4 bases, with 15 bases separating them. The V gene's germline CDR1 is MRHNA and CDR2 SNTAGT. CDR3 length: 14 amino acids. The CDR3 reads CASRTDARGTEAFF. CDR3 nucleotides: TGTGCCAGCAGGACCGACGCCCGGGGCACTGAAGCTTTCTTT.

The chain combines TRBV19 with TRBJ1-5, with D hard to call. The V gene lost 1 base and the J gene lost 0 bases, with 7 bases spanning the gap. In germline, CDR1 is LNHDA, CDR2 SQIVND (reference sequence). The CDR3 consists of 15 residues. CDR3 coding DNA: TGTGCCAGTAGTATAGGAGCCTCTAGCAATCAGCCCCAGCATTTT. It translates to CASSIGASSNQPQHF.

Frequency places this clone as medium-sized. In the same sample, other DNA sequences code for this CDR3. This chain joins TRBV27 and TRBJ2-7; weak D call: TRBD2 (6 bases). Germline CDR1 and CDR2: MNHEY and SMNVEV (reference sequence). V was cut by 2 bases and J by 2 bases, with 13 bases left in between. The CDR3 contains 15 residues. The CDR3 spells CASSLRSGPPYEQYF. DNA of the CDR3: TGTGCCAGCAGTTTACGGAGCGGGCCTCCCTACGAGCAGTACTTC.